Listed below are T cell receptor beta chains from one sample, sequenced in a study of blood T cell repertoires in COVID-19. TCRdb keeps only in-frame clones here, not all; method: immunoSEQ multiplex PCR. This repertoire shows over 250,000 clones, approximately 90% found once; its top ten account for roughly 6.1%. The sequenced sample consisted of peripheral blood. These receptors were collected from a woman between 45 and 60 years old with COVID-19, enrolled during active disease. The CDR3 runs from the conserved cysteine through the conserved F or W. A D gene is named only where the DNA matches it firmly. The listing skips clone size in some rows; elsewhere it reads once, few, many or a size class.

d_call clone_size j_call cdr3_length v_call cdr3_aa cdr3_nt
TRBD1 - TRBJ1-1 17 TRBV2 CASTPGQGAIGNTEAFF TGTGCCAGCACCCCGGGGCAGGGGGCTATCGGGAACACTGAAGCTTTCTTT
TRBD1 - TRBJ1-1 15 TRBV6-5 CASSPDRTINTEAFF TGTGCCAGCAGTCCGGACAGGACCATAAACACTGAAGCTTTCTTT
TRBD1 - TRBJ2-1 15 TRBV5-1 CASSIGQGTYNEQFF TGCGCCAGCAGCATCGGACAGGGGACGTACAATGAGCAGTTCTTC
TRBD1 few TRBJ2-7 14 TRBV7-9 CASSLGQGVYEQYF TGTGCCAGCAGCTTGGGACAGGGGGTTTACGAGCAGTACTTC
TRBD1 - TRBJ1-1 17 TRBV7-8 CASSLGFQGAPNTEAFF TGTGCCAGCAGCTTAGGATTCCAGGGGGCCCCAAACACTGAAGCTTTCTTT
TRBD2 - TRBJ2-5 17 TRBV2 CASRAGTSGMYQETQYF TGTGCCAGCAGGGCCGGGACTAGCGGCATGTACCAAGAGACCCAGTACTTC
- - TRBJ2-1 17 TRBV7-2 CASSPRGPVPPIDEQFF TGTGCCAGCAGCCCCAGGGGTCCGGTCCCGCCAATTGATGAGCAGTTCTTC
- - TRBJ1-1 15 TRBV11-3 CASRAGAGRDTEAFF TGTGCCAGCAGAGCCGGAGCGGGGAGGGACACTGAAGCTTTCTTT
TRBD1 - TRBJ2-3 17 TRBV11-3 CASSPRTGDQATDTQYF TGTGCCAGCAGCCCGAGAACAGGGGATCAGGCCACAGATACGCAGTATTTT
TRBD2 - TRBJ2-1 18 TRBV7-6 CASSLGLAGGFSYNEQFF TGTGCCAGCAGCCTGGGGCTAGCGGGAGGTTTCTCCTACAATGAGCAGTTCTTC
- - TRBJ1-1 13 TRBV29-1 CSVRGGEQTEAFF TGCAGCGTCCGTGGGGGGGAACAAACTGAAGCTTTCTTT
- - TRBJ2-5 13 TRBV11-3 CASSYWGVETQYF TGTGCCAGCAGCTATTGGGGGGTAGAGACCCAGTACTTC
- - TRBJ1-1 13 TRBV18 CASSSQRNTEAFF TGTGCCAGCTCATCACAGAGGAACACTGAAGCTTTCTTT
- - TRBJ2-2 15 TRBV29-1 CSVLPAAARRGELFF TGCAGCGTCTTGCCGGCAGCGGCACGACGGGGGGAGCTGTTTTTT
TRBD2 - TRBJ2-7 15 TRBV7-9 CASSFGGRDSYEQYF TGTGCCAGCAGCTTCGGCGGGAGGGACTCCTACGAGCAGTACTTC
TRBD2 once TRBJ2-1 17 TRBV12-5 CASGLRFLAGVNNEQFF TGTGCTAGTGGTTTGAGGTTCCTAGCGGGAGTAAACAATGAGCAGTTCTTC
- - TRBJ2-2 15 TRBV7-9 CASSLIASRTGELFF TGTGCCAGCAGCTTAATCGCTAGCCGGACCGGGGAGCTGTTTTTT
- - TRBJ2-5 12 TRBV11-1 CATASGEETQYF TGTGCCACCGCTTCGGGTGAAGAGACCCAGTACTTC
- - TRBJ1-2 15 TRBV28 CASSLPRTLGHGYTF TGTGCCAGCAGTTTACCCCGGACTCTGGGCCATGGCTACACCTTC
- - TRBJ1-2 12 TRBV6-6 CASSYSGEGYTF TGTGCCAGCAGTTATTCCGGAGAAGGCTACACCTTC
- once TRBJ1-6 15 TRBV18 CASSPPGQKNSPLHF TGTGCCAGCTCACCACCGGGCCAGAAGAATTCACCCCTCCACTTT
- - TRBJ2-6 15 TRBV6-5 CASRQGGSGANVLTF TGTGCCAGCAGGCAGGGTGGCTCTGGGGCCAACGTCCTGACTTTC
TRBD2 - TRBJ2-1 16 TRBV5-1 CASTLKTSGSIKEQFF TGCGCCAGCACCCTTAAGACTAGCGGGAGTATCAAGGAGCAGTTCTTC
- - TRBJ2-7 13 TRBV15 CATSRSSVYEQYF TGTGCCACCAGCAGGAGTAGCGTCTACGAGCAGTACTTC
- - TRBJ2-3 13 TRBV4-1 CASSQVGTDTQYF TGCGCCAGCAGCCAAGTAGGCACAGATACGCAGTATTTT
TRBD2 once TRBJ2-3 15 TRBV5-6 CASSFLREGTDTQYF TGTGCCAGCAGCTTCTTGCGGGAGGGCACAGATACGCAGTATTTT
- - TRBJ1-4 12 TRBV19 CASSRGSEKLFF TGTGCCAGTAGCAGGGGATCTGAAAAACTGTTTTTT
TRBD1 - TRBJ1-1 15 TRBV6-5 CASSYSGQGGTEAFF TGTGCCAGCAGTTACTCGGGACAGGGGGGCACTGAAGCTTTCTTT
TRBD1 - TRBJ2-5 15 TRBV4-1 CASSQEGQGQETQYF TGCGCCAGCAGCCAAGAGGGACAGGGGCAAGAGACCCAGTACTTC
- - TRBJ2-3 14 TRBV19 CASSIMGLGDTQYF TGTGCCAGTAGTATAATGGGCTTGGGAGATACGCAGTATTTT
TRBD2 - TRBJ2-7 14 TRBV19 CATRFGGSSYEQYF TGTGCCACGCGGTTTGGCGGGAGCTCCTACGAGCAGTACTTC
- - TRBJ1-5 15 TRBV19 CASSTDRTLFQPQHF TGTGCCAGTAGTACCGACAGAACCTTATTTCAGCCCCAGCATTTT
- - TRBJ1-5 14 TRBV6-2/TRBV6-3 CASSYASRLQPQHF TGTGCCAGCAGTTACGCAAGCAGGCTTCAGCCCCAGCATTTT
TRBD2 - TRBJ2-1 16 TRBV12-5 CASGLVERGPHNEQFF TGTGCTAGTGGTTTGGTAGAGCGGGGTCCACACAATGAGCAGTTCTTC
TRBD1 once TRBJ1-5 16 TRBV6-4 CARPGQVSSGNQPQHF TGTGCCAGACCGGGACAGGTAAGTTCGGGCAATCAGCCCCAGCATTTT
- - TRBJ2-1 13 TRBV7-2 CASREGQNNEQFF TGTGCCAGCAGGGAGGGACAGAACAATGAGCAGTTCTTC
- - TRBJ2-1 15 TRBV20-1 CSASSSLNSYNEQFF TGCAGTGCTAGTTCGTCTCTAAACTCCTACAATGAGCAGTTCTTC
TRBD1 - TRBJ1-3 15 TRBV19 CASSTPTGAGNTIYF TGTGCCAGTAGTACCCCGACAGGGGCTGGAAACACCATATATTTT
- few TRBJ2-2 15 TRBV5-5 CASSLALGGTGELFF TGTGCCAGCAGCTTGGCCTTAGGAGGCACCGGGGAGCTGTTTTTT
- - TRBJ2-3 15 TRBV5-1 CASSLAGGGTDTQYF TGCGCCAGCAGCTTGGCCGGCGGTGGCACAGATACGCAGTATTTT
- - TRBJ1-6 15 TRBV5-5 CASSLPQGGNSPLHF TGTGCCAGCAGCTTACCACAGGGTGGAAATTCACCCCTCCACTTT
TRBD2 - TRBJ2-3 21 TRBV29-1 CSVEDRRTGTSGSRVQGTQYF TGCAGCGTTGAAGATCGTCGAACCGGGACTAGCGGGAGTAGGGTCCAGGGTACGCAGTATTTT